The present T cell receptor beta chain was sequenced within a study of T-cell reconstitution after alpha-beta-depleted transplantation in children listed by TCRdb under 2016. Looking at the study overall: Using TCR repertoire profiling, the study followed T-cell immune reconstitution in a quantitative way in children after TCRalphabeta/CD19-depleted allogeneic hematopoietic cell transplantation.

As to this clonotype: The antigen this receptor binds is unknown. There are no base qualities to consult, and no much larger clone falls within one base.

From its cysteine to its phenylalanine, the CDR3 spans 15 amino acids. The DNA shown is the 45-base CDR3, in frame from base 1. Based on the germline V gene (reference sequence), the CDR1 and CDR2 sequences are SEHNR and FQNEAQ. V is cut by 1 base and J by 2 bases, and the space between the germline ends is 12 bases. Libraries were built with PCR. For sequencing, an Illumina HiSeq 2500 was employed. TCR libraries were prepared with molecular barcoding, using unique molecular identifiers to normalize TCRbeta repertoire quantification. The public reads were run again by TCRdb, first through fastp at Q25 and then through MiXCR, and only productive beta chains were kept. Here each entry gathers all rows of one CDR3 protein and keeps the most common genes and DNA. The sample contains 350,000 to 500,000 distinct CDR3 sequences, over 40% of them found a single time. Under 35% of the sample rests with the top ten.

What the treatment or condition label conveys for this sample: allogeneic hematopoietic cell transplantation with graft depleted of TCRalphabeta T cells and CD19 B cells. TCRalphabeta/CD19-depleted allogeneic hematopoietic cell grafts were given to the transplant recipients, all of whom were children. Paper-wide results and their limitations: The frequencies of hyperexpanded clones fell over the following months, and after one year, T-cell counts and TCRbeta diversity were mostly attributed to newly produced T cells. In some patients, high TCRbeta diversity at day 60 was attributed to recipient T cells and intrathymic progenitors that had survived conditioning. Apparently early alphabetaT-cell count recovery about two months after transplant reportedly relied on only several hundred rapidly expanded clones derived from non-depleted graft cells.

This receptor was taken from a girl aged 2-10 years with aplastic anemia, due to receive a stem cell transplant. Sequencing was performed on PBMCs, taken before TCRalphabeta/CD19-depleted stem cell transplant. The chain is encoded by TRBV7-9 joined to TRBJ2-7; a tentative D call is TRBD2 (6 bases match). The CDR3 amino acid sequence is: CASSLGDWGAYEQYF. The sequenced DNA is TGTGCCAGCAGCTTAGGCGATTGGGGGGCCTACGAGCAGTACTTC. The full variable domain, with segments outside the CDR3 supplied by the reference TRBV7-9 and TRBJ2-7 proteins, appears as DTGVSQNPRHKITKRGQNVTFRCDPISEHNRLYWYRQTLGQGPEFLTYFQNEAQLEKSRLLSDRFSAERPKGSFSTLEIQRTEQGDSAMYLCASSLGDWGAYEQYFGPGTRLTVT.